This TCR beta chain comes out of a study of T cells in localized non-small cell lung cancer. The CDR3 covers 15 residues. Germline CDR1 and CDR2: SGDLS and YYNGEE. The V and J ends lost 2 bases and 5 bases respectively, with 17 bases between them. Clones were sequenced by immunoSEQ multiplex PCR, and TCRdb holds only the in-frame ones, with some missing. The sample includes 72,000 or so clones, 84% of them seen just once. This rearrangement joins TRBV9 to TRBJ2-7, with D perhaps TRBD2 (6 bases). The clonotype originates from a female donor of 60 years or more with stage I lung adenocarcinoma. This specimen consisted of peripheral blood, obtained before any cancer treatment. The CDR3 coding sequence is TGTGCCAGCAGCGTTTGGGGGAGGTCCTTCGACGAGCAGTACTTC. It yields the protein CASSVWGRSFDEQYF.